This T cell receptor beta chain was sequenced during a study of T cells expressing NK-cell markers. Whole-study context: Out of eight donors sequenced, seven tested HCMV-seropositive and the remaining one seronegative.

Per the germline V gene, CDR1 is MNHEY and CDR2 is SMNVEV (reference sequence). CDR3 size: 12 residues. Scientists made TCR beta cDNA using 5'RACE template switching with UMIs. After re-calling the 5' RACE reads, TCRdb lists one entry per CDR3 protein, DNA absent. The table lists 120,000 to 150,000 distinct CDR3 sequences. The sample comprised blood T cells: a sorted CD56 or NKG2C T cell subset, CD4+ or CD8+ T cells, or bulk PBMC T cells (not recorded which). The receptor was isolated from a man aged 18 to 30 in good health. J is TRBJ2-1 and V is TRBV27; TCRdb returns TRBD2, unconfirmable since there is no DNA. The CDR3: CASSLGDREQFF.